These T cell receptor beta chains were read from a single sample in a study of early T cells in non-severe SARS-CoV-2 infection. TCRdb reprocessed the 5' RACE reads with MiXCR, giving one entry per CDR3 protein. The sample has around 30,000 distinct CDR3 sequences, 5.7% seen once. What was sequenced was whole blood. These receptors were obtained from an adult who was a healthcare worker with PCR-confirmed SARS-CoV-2 infection or an uninfected control (not recorded which). The conserved cysteine and the conserved F or W are not part of the CDR3 here. The order of the fields is CDR3 protein, D gene, CDR3 length, V gene, J gene. D genes are given only for firm matches.

ASSLGDQPQH	.	10	TRBV7-9	TRBJ1-5
ASSPRTGSSTKF	TRBD1	12	TRBV3-1	TRBJ2-1
ASIPDRGEAETQY	TRBD1	13	TRBV2	TRBJ2-5
ASALSGEQF	.	9	TRBV7-9	TRBJ2-1
AWSAPSTPRAEAF	.	13	TRBV30	TRBJ1-1
ASSQVSAKAEQY	.	12	TRBV3-1	TRBJ2-7
ASSTSRKGMVETQY	.	14	TRBV18	TRBJ2-5
SVGIAGGTGELF	TRBD2	12	TRBV29-1	TRBJ2-2
ASSLVDDEQF	.	10	TRBV7-9	TRBJ2-1
SAVAGGGLQY	TRBD2	10	TRBV20-1	TRBJ2-3
ASSPREGSSYEQY	TRBD2	13	TRBV12-3/TRBV12-4	TRBJ2-7
ASSQATSGAISGANVLT	TRBD2	17	TRBV3-1	TRBJ2-6
ASSPSVGGLEQF	.	12	TRBV5-1	TRBJ2-1
ASSAPHGTALSYEQY	TRBD1	15	TRBV28	TRBJ2-7
ASSNRDRGITEAF	TRBD1	13	TRBV7-9	TRBJ1-1
ASSQDPKGAEQY	TRBD1	12	TRBV3-1	TRBJ2-7
ASSQSDETQY	.	10	TRBV3-1	TRBJ2-5
ASSGTRYEQY	.	10	TRBV6-2/TRBV6-3	TRBJ2-7
ASSLVETQY	.	9	TRBV5-1	TRBJ2-5
ASSRETALISYNEQF	.	15	TRBV27	TRBJ2-1
ASSTWRNTEAF	.	11	TRBV7-9	TRBJ1-1
ASSDTSGRASGDIQY	TRBD2	15	TRBV6-1	TRBJ2-4
SARDQGRGDTGELF	.	14	TRBV20-1	TRBJ2-2
ASRLTDRVVPYEQY	.	14	TRBV12-2	TRBJ2-7
ASSGQMNTEAF	.	11	TRBV14	TRBJ1-1
ASSGGSGELF	.	10	TRBV12-3/TRBV12-4	TRBJ2-2
ATSGGEAGALNEQF	TRBD2	14	TRBV24-1	TRBJ2-1
ASSFTGRVAEAF	.	12	TRBV27	TRBJ1-1
SALAGQSVYGYT	.	12	TRBV20-1	TRBJ1-2
ASSGIGSSPLH	.	11	TRBV28	TRBJ1-6
ASTTGARNEQY	.	11	TRBV27	TRBJ2-7
ASSPDRASYEQY	TRBD1	12	TRBV27	TRBJ2-7
ASTSGRPTDTQY	TRBD2	12	TRBV19	TRBJ2-3
ASTDVLAASYNEQF	TRBD2	14	TRBV27	TRBJ2-1
ASSPPDRKHTGELF	TRBD1	14	TRBV6-1	TRBJ2-2
ASSPGPRRGPDTQY	.	14	TRBV7-3	TRBJ2-3
SADEAPYEQY	.	10	TRBV20-1	TRBJ2-7
SASGLAGGSDTQY	TRBD2	13	TRBV20-1	TRBJ2-3
ASSQASLGTEAF	.	12	TRBV14	TRBJ1-1
ASLVGTHTFTDTQY	.	14	TRBV2	TRBJ2-3
ATSRETPGPMLAFNEKLF	.	18	TRBV15	TRBJ1-4
ASSPRGAVETEAF	.	13	TRBV5-1	TRBJ1-1
ASDLGRQQF	.	9	TRBV7-9	TRBJ2-1
ASSLMDSEAF	.	10	TRBV28	TRBJ1-1
AIGDSQGEEQY	.	11	TRBV10-3	TRBJ2-7
ASSVSGGAEEQY	TRBD2	12	TRBV28	TRBJ2-7
ASSQDHFYEQY	.	11	TRBV3-1	TRBJ2-7
SVEPGGSGYEQY	TRBD2	12	TRBV29-1	TRBJ2-7
ASSVVGSGVLLNEQF	.	15	TRBV5-6	TRBJ2-1
ATSRGLQGTGTGELF	.	15	TRBV15	TRBJ2-2
ASSSISGRALTDYNEQF	TRBD2	17	TRBV7-2	TRBJ2-1
AISTTGLTSTDTQY	.	14	TRBV10-3	TRBJ2-3